These 25 T cell receptor beta chains originate from one sample sequenced in a study of blood T cell repertoires in COVID-19. The protocol was immunoSEQ multiplex PCR, while the TCRdb copy is restricted to in-frame clones and leaves out a portion. Altogether 55,000 to 70,000 clones are present, around 81% being singletons, with the ten largest covering approximately 3.6%. Material for sequencing was peripheral blood. These TCRs come from a woman older than 75 with acute or convalescent COVID-19.

The chain combines TRBV19 with TRBJ1-1, with D hard to call. In germline, CDR1 is LNHDA, CDR2 SQIVND (reference sequence). V was trimmed by 3 bases and J by 0 bases, leaving 14 bases between them. CDR3 size: 16 residues. The CDR3 region is CASSIGLGRMNTEAFF. CDR3 DNA sequence: TGTGCCAGTAGTATCGGTCTGGGCAGAATGAACACTGAAGCTTTCTTT.

This chain links TRBV13 with TRBJ2-3, with TRBD2 identical over 10 bases. J lost 7 bases, V lost 5 bases, and 9 bases had no gene match. Germline CDR1 reads PRHDT; CDR2 reads FYEKMQ (reference sequence). The CDR3 runs to 15 residues. CDR3 region: CASSLRLAGEYTQYF. Written as DNA, the CDR3 is TGTGCCAGCAGCCTTAGACTAGCGGGCGAATATACGCAGTATTTT. Supplemented by reference TRBV13 and TRBJ2-3, the full variable domain reads AAGVIQSPRHLIKEKRETATLKCYPIPRHDTVYWYQQGPGQDPQFLISFYEKMQSDKGSIPDRFSAQQFSDYHSELNMSSLELGDSALYFCASSLRLAGEYTQYFGPGTRLTVL.

This sequence joins TRBV25-1 and TRBJ2-6; D unclear. V gave up 0 bases and J gave up 0 bases, with 9 bases separating them. The CDR3 has 17 residues. Germline V gene data show CDR1 as MGHDK and CDR2 as SYGVNS. CDR3 sequence reads: CASSEYGASSGANVLTF. CDR3 DNA sequence: TGTGCCAGCAGTGAATACGGAGCAAGCTCTGGGGCCAACGTCCTGACTTTC.

The chain couples TRBV29-1 to TRBJ2-2; 7 bases are shared with TRBD1. With 6 bases clipped from V and 0 bases from J, the junction kept 4 bases outside the gene matches. Germline loops: CDR1 SQVTM, CDR2 ANQGSEA. The CDR3 consists of 14 residues. As DNA, the CDR3 is TGCAGCGTAGCCGGGACAGCGAACACCGGGGAGCTGTTTTTT. This translates into CSVAGTANTGELFF.

This chain links TRBV11-3 with TRBJ1-1; the D is unclear. The CDR3 runs to 13 residues. The germline CDR1 and CDR2 sequences are SGHNT and YENEEA. V lost 2 bases and J lost 1, with 5 bases in between. The CDR3 protein is CASSLQENTEAFF. The DNA for the CDR3 is TGTGCCAGCAGCTTACAGGAGAACACTGAAGCTTTCTTT. The full variable domain, its missing parts supplied by reference TRBV11-3 and TRBJ1-1, is EAGVVQSPRYKIIEKKQPVAFWCNPISGHNTLYWYLQNLGQGPELLIRYENEEAVDDSQLPKDRFSAERLKGVDSTLKIQPAELGDSAVYLCASSLQENTEAFFGQGTRLTVV.

V usage is TRBV3-1 (or the pseudogene TRBV3-2) and J usage is TRBJ2-1; 11 nucleotides line up with TRBD1. Trimming at V came to 1 base and at J to 2 bases, leaving 1 base not matched to a gene. The germline V gene encodes CDR1 LGHDT and CDR2 YNNKEL (reference sequence). The CDR3 consists of 16 residues. In nucleotides, the CDR3 is TGTGCCAGCAGCCAAGGGGGACAGGGGGCCTACAATGAGCAGTTCTTC. Amino acids: CASSQGGQGAYNEQFF.

This chain connects TRBV9 to TRBJ1-4; D call uncertain. Germline CDR1 is SGDLS and CDR2 is YYNGEE. The CDR3 extends over 15 amino acids. Trimming pared 3 bases from V and 0 bases from J, leaving 9 bases between. CDR3 region: CASSAGVTTNEKLFF. The CDR3 DNA reads TGTGCCAGCAGCGCGGGAGTTACAACTAATGAAAAACTGTTTTTT. The full variable domain, in which reference TRBV9 and TRBJ1-4 provide the parts outside the CDR3, is DSGVTQTPKHLITATGQRVTLRCSPRSGDLSVYWYQQSLDQGLQFLIQYYNGEERAKGNILERFSAQQFPDLHSELNLSSLELGDSALYFCASSAGVTTNEKLFFGSGTQLSVL.

The rearrangement uses TRBV5-4 and TRBJ2-7; 10 bases fit TRBD1. V was pared by 2 bases and J by 6 bases, with 8 bases of the junction left unmatched. The CDR3 extends over 15 amino acids. The germline V gene has CDR1 SGHNT and CDR2 YYREEE (reference sequence). CDR3 nucleotides: TGTGCCAGCAGCTTTACCGGGACAGGGGTGGGCGAGCAGTACTTC. Its translation is CASSFTGTGVGEQYF.

The genes are TRBV6-5 and TRBJ1-6; D ambiguous. The CDR3 loop spans 15 amino acids. The germline V gene encodes CDR1 MNHEY and CDR2 SVGAGI. The ends were cut back, 4 bases at V and 9 bases at J, with 16 bases in the middle. DNA for the CDR3: TGTGCCAGCAGTTCGCAGCGGTTGATTCTTTCACCCCTCCACTTT. Translated, it gives CASSSQRLILSPLHF.

The rearrangement uses TRBV5-4 and TRBJ1-1; perhaps TRBD1 as D (6 bases). The CDR3 spans 15 residues. V dropped 0 bases and J dropped 0 bases, with 9 bases sitting between them. Germline lookup yields CDR1 SGHNT and CDR2 YYREEE (reference sequence). The CDR3 spells CASSLEAGVNTEAFF. The DNA for the CDR3 is TGTGCCAGCAGCTTGGAGGCAGGGGTGAACACTGAAGCTTTCTTT.

This chain uses TRBV30 with TRBJ2-7; TRBD1 matches 8 bases. This CDR3 is built from 13 residues. Germline lookup yields CDR1 GTSNPN and CDR2 SVGIG (reference sequence). J was trimmed by 7 bases and V by 1 base; bases with no gene match: 6. In nucleotides, the CDR3 is TGTGCCTGGAGTGCGCAGGGGGCGCAAGAGCAGTACTTC. It specifies CAWSAQGAQEQYF.

The CDR3 DNA sequence: TGTGCCAGCAGTCCCAGGGGGACTAGCACAGATACGCAGTATTTT. Translation: CASSPRGTSTDTQYF. The chain links TRBV6-5 to TRBJ2-3; TRBD1 is a possible D gene (7 bases). CDR3 length equals 15 residues. Trimming shortened V by 5 bases and J by 0 bases, and 12 bases separated the two germline ends. Per germline, CDR1 MNHEY and CDR2 SVGAGI.

The J gene is TRBJ2-1, the V gene TRBV12-5, with TRBD2 matching 8 bases. This CDR3 has 15 amino acids. V shed 0 bases and J 7 bases; nucleotides not matched to a gene: 5. The germline V gene has CDR1 LGHNT and CDR2 FRNRAP. Written as DNA, the CDR3 is TGTGCTAGTGGTTTGGTGCTAGCGGGTGCGAATGAGCAGTTCTTC. Translating it yields CASGLVLAGANEQFF.

The chain links TRBV5-6 to TRBJ2-7, with 14 positions matching TRBD2. The V gene end was trimmed by 4 bases and the J gene end by 3 bases; junction bases not matched to a gene: 6. The CDR3 is 16 residues long. Germline assignment: CDR1 SGHDT and CDR2 YYEEEE. The CDR3 spells CASSPGLAGGLYEQYF. Here the CDR3 DNA reads TGTGCCAGCAGCCCCGGACTAGCGGGGGGCCTCTACGAGCAGTACTTC.

This clone was counted between two and nine times. The chain has TRBV7-3 and TRBJ2-2, with D maybe TRBD1 (6 bases). V lost 10 bases, J lost 1 base, and 10 bases lay in between. There are 13 residues in the CDR3. In germline, CDR1 is SGHTA, CDR2 FQGTGA. Here the CDR3 reads CAIEDRNTGELFF. In DNA form, the CDR3 reads TGTGCCATCGAGGACAGGAACACCGGGGAGCTGTTTTTT.

This chain links TRBV5-1 with TRBJ1-1; perhaps TRBD1 as D (5 bases). This CDR3 is built from 15 residues. The V end lost 0 bases, the J end lost 4 bases, and 13 bases lay between the germline ends. The germline gives CDR1 SGHRS, CDR2 YFSETQ. CDR3 nucleotides: TGCGCCAGCAGCTTGGAAGCAGGGTTTGCCACTGAAGCTTTCTTT. This codes for CASSLEAGFATEAFF.

This clone showed up just a few times. The J gene is TRBJ2-5, the V gene TRBV4-3; 12 bases map to TRBD2. V lost 3 bases to trimming and J lost 4 bases; unmatched junction nucleotides: 15. The CDR3 loop spans 19 amino acids. Looked up from germline, CDR1 is LGHNA and CDR2 is YSLEER. The CDR3 DNA follows: TGCGCCAGCAGCCAGGAACTAGCGGGGGGATCCTCTTCTATAGAGACCCAGTACTTC. It is translated as CASSQELAGGSSSIETQYF.

The chain carries TRBV18 and TRBJ1-6, with a possible D match to TRBD1 (5 bases). In germline, CDR1 is KGHSH, CDR2 LQKENI. The CDR3 length is 14 residues. V lost 6 bases, J lost 6 bases, and 12 bases lay in between. The CDR3 DNA sequence: TGTGCCAGCTCTCTTGACAGAACTAATTCACCCCTCCACTTT. Its protein is CASSLDRTNSPLHF.

V usage is TRBV6-5 and J usage is TRBJ2-5; 7 bases agree with TRBD2. The CDR3 has 16 residues. V gave up 4 bases and J gave up 5 bases; unmatched junction bases: 13. The germline gives CDR1 MNHEY, CDR2 SVGAGI. The CDR3: CASSWSHLGGPETQYF. As DNA, the CDR3 is TGTGCCAGCAGTTGGAGTCATTTGGGAGGGCCTGAGACCCAGTACTTC.

The rearrangement joins TRBV7-8 to TRBJ1-4, with a weak D call TRBD1 (6 bases). The CDR3 extends over 17 amino acids. The V gene lost 1 base and the J gene lost 3 bases, with 15 bases spanning the gap. Germline V CDR1 and CDR2: SGHVS, FQNEAQ. The CDR3, as DNA: TGTGCCAGCAGCTTAGGGGAACAGGGTCTAGCTAATGAAAAACTGTTTTTT. Its translation: CASSLGEQGLANEKLFF.

The rearrangement joins TRBV7-2 to TRBJ1-1, with TRBD1 matching over 9 bases. Germline V gives CDR1 SGHTA, CDR2 FQGNSA. The CDR3 has 14 amino acids. Unmatched junction bases numbered 4, after V lost 3 bases and J lost 5 bases. This CDR3 is CASSLDRGGTEAFF. CDR3 DNA: TGTGCCAGCAGCTTGGACAGGGGCGGAACTGAAGCTTTCTTT. Based on the CDR3 plus reference TRBV7-2 and TRBJ1-1, the full variable domain is GAGVSQSPSNKVTEKGKDVELRCDPISGHTALYWYRQSLGQGLEFLIYFQGNSAPDKSGLPSDRFSAERTGGSVSTLTIQRTQQEDSAVYLCASSLDRGGTEAFFGQGTRLTVV.

The V and J genes are TRBV6-5 and TRBJ1-2; no clear D gene. CDR1 is MNHEY, CDR2 SVGAGI, per germline. V was trimmed by 1 base and J by 3 bases, leaving 6 bases between them. The CDR3 consists of 13 residues. The CDR3 here is CASSYWADYGYTF. DNA for the CDR3: TGTGCCAGCAGTTACTGGGCAGACTATGGCTACACCTTC.

The CDR3 reads CASISVGGNEKLFF. CDR3 bases: TGTGCCAGCATCTCGGTCGGAGGGAATGAAAAACTGTTTTTT. This chain joins TRBV6-5 and TRBJ1-4; D remains ambiguous. The length of the CDR3 is 14 residues. Germline lookup yields CDR1 MNHEY and CDR2 SVGAGI. Trimming pared 7 bases from V and 5 bases from J, leaving 14 bases between.

CDR3 sequence: CASRLANTGELFF. CDR3 sequence (DNA): TGTGCCAGCAGGCTAGCTAACACCGGGGAGCTGTTTTTT. V is TRBV12-3 or TRBV12-4 and J is TRBJ2-2; D is perhaps TRBD2 (5 bases). The V and J ends lost 6 bases and 2 bases respectively, with 7 bases between them. This CDR3 comprises 13 residues.

This clone was observed a few times. The gene calls are TRBV7-8 and TRBJ1-5; D unclear. This CDR3 has 14 amino acids. Germline V gene data show CDR1 as SGHVS and CDR2 as FQNEAQ. Trimming took 1 base from V and 4 from J, leaving 8 bases between them. As DNA, the CDR3 is TGTGCCAGCAGCTTAGTACCCGGTAATCAGCCCCAGCATTTT. Translating it yields CASSLVPGNQPQHF.